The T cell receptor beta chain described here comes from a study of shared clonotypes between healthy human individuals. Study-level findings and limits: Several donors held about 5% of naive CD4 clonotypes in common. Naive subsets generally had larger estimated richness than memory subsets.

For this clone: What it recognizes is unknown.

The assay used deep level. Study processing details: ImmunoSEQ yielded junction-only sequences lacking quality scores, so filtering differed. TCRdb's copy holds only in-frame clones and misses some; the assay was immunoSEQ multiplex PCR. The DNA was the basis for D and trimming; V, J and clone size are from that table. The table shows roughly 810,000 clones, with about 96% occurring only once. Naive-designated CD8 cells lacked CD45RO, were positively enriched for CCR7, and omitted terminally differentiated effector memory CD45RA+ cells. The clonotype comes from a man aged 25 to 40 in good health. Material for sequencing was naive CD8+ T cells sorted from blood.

CDR3 region: CASTIQGVDEQYF. The CDR3 DNA is TGTGCCAGCACTATACAGGGGGTTGACGAGCAGTACTTC. V and J are TRBV2 and TRBJ2-7; 8 nucleotides align to TRBD1. The CDR3 is 13 amino acids. Trimming at V came to 7 bases and at J to 5 bases, leaving 7 bases not matched to a gene. Per germline, CDR1 SNHLY and CDR2 FYNNEI. Combining the CDR3 with reference TRBV2 and TRBJ2-7 gives the whole variable domain EPEVTQTPSHQVTQMGQEVILRCVPISNHLYFYWYRQILGQKVEFLVSFYNNEISEKSEIFDDQFSVERPDGSNFTLKIRSTKLEDSAMYFCASTIQGVDEQYFGPGTRLTVT.